Detailed here is one T cell receptor beta chain. This clonotype was seen repeatedly, ten times or more. What this receptor recognizes is not known. Per-base quality was not reported, and no clone a single base away is much larger than it. As an off-target read in a library built for alpha chains, this beta chain has a frequency of little significance. Preparation of the library involved 5' RACE. TCRdb lists the instrument as NextSeq 500. The TCR library protocol attached a unique molecular identifier to each TCR cDNA molecule to allow correction of PCR and sequencing errors. Regarding the original processing steps: Decombinator tools were used for TCR identification, UMI-based error correction and CDR3 extraction. TCRs above a frequency of 2 per 1,000, corresponding to the top 1% of the tumor frequency distribution, were defined as expanded. Rényi diversity was computed with the R vegan package after subsampling each repertoire 100 times to 5,000 TCRs. CDR3 similarity networks were constructed using string-kernel similarity of amino acid triplets, with links drawn between CDR3s whose pairwise similarity was above 0.82. The public reads were quality trimmed at Q25 with fastp and then assembled into clones with MiXCR by TCRdb, keeping productive beta chains. A single entry per CDR3 protein holds the most common genes and DNA from its merged rows. The authors' filters were not applied to this entry. This sample has around 8,000 distinct CDR3 sequences in its table, and 8.6% of those were observed once. The ten largest clones take up about 45% of the sample.

This specimen belongs to a study of spatial heterogeneity in lung cancer (dated by TCRdb to about 2019). Context from the whole study: More beta-chain than alpha-chain transcripts were consistently detected, likely reflecting higher beta-chain transcript abundance. In the raw uncorrected reads, each unique combination of TCR and UMI appeared more than ten times on average. In non-small cell lung cancer, the study made a quantitative comparison of TCR alpha and beta repertoires among multiple tumor regions, matched nontumor lung and blood. Nonsynonymous mutation counts, determined by whole-exome sequencing of tumor tissue, were related to features of the TCR repertoire. Both alpha and beta chains were TCR-sequenced in 200 or so tumor regions, approximately 68 matched nontumor lung samples and around 54 PBMC samples obtained at surgery.

The label giving this sample's time point can be read as: sample taken at primary tumor resection. For TCR sequencing, whole RNA was extracted from tumor and nontumor lung tissue, or from cryopreserved PBMC samples, and no cell sorting was done. Samples were obtained from about 75 patients with early-stage, untreated non-small cell lung cancer from the lung TRACERx cohort. Only patients with enough RNA available from two or more tumor regions were chosen for TCR sequencing. Findings and caveats that apply to the study as a whole: Ubiquitous expanded tumor TCRs were detected in blood more often at tumor resection than at routine follow-up. Confirming at a functional level the hypothesis that regional TCRs recognize regional mutations was considered to require additional single-cell paired TCR alpha and beta sequencing.

This TCR derives from a male donor with early-stage non-small cell lung cancer. The source was PBMCs, collected at surgery.

The CDR3 corresponds to CASSQDNGGGGLHNEQFF. The base sequence is TGTGCCAGCAGCCAAGATAATGGTGGTGGCGGGCTGCACAATGAGCAGTTCTTC. The chain uses TRBV3-1 and TRBJ2-1; TRBD2 is possibly the D segment (5 matching bases). According to the germline V gene (reference sequence), CDR1 reads LGHDT and CDR2 reads YNNKEL. Including cysteine and phenylalanine, the CDR3 has 18 amino acids. Just CDR3 DNA is preserved here, 54 bases in frame from base 1. Between the V and J ends, shortened by 0 bases and 5 bases respectively, the junction contains 20 bases.